This passage covers 16 T cell receptor beta chains from one sample sequenced in a study of cytomegalovirus exposure and HLA in healthy donors. Primers for the PCR totalled 60 Vbeta and 13 Jbeta. Clones were sequenced by immunoSEQ multiplex PCR, and TCRdb holds only the in-frame ones, with some missing. The sample records some 79,000 clones, 63% being singletons. What was sequenced was PBMCs. These receptors all come from a woman aged 40 to 50 in good health and CMV-seropositive.

The chain links TRBV2 to TRBJ2-1; TRBD1 might be the D (5 bases). The CDR3 is 14 amino acids. The V gene lost 2 bases and the J gene lost 5 bases, with 10 bases spanning the gap. The germline CDR1 and CDR2 sequences are SNHLY and FYNNEI. CDR3 protein: CASSEWPRDNEQFF. The CDR3 nucleotides read TGTGCCAGCAGTGAATGGCCCAGGGACAATGAGCAGTTCTTC.

The genes are TRBV5-1 and TRBJ2-5, with TRBD1 identical over 12 bases. Germline values: CDR1 SGHRS, CDR2 YFSETQ. The junction had 13 bases not matched to a gene; V was cut back by 5 bases and J by 2 bases. The CDR3 extends over 18 amino acids. This CDR3 is CASRVLGTGGAQQETQYF. The DNA of the CDR3 is TGCGCCAGCAGAGTCCTCGGGACAGGGGGCGCCCAGCAAGAGACCCAGTACTTC. Filled out from reference TRBV5-1 and TRBJ2-5, the complete variable domain reads KAGVTQTPRYLIKTRGQQVTLSCSPISGHRSVSWYQQTPGQGLQFLFEYFSETQRNKGNFPGRFSGRQFSNSRSEMNVSTLELGDSALYLCASRVLGTGGAQQETQYFGPGTRLLVL.

In its sample, this clone was seen many times. The chain uses TRBV7-2 and TRBJ1-5; D might be TRBD1 (6 bases). V dropped 6 bases and J dropped 0 bases, with 12 bases sitting between them. Germline CDR1 SGHTA, CDR2 FQGNSA. The CDR3 contains 15 residues. The chain's CDR3 is CASSLQGYSNQPQHF. The CDR3 nucleotides read TGTGCCAGCAGTTTACAGGGTTATAGCAATCAGCCCCAGCATTTT.

In this sample, this clone turned up a few times. This chain connects TRBV27 to TRBJ1-1; D call uncertain. The CDR3 length is 16 residues. Germline V lookup: CDR1 MNHEY, CDR2 SMNVEV (reference sequence). V gave up 3 bases and J gave up 1 base, with 15 bases separating them. CDR3 protein: CASSFYGPAGNTEAFF. CDR3 DNA sequence: TGTGCCAGCAGTTTTTACGGGCCGGCGGGGAACACTGAAGCTTTCTTT.

This chain links TRBV11-2 with TRBJ2-3, with D unclear. The germline V gene encodes CDR1 SGHAT and CDR2 FQNNGV. V was cut by 1 base and J by 4 bases, with 9 bases left in between. The CDR3 runs 14 residues. The CDR3 region has the DNA TGTGCCAGCAGCTTAGTAAGAGTGGCAGATACGCAGTATTTT. Encoded protein: CASSLVRVADTQYF.

The chain has TRBV6-6 and TRBJ2-1, with 8 positions matching TRBD1. This CDR3 has 14 amino acids. Germline CDR1 and CDR2: MNHNY and SVGAGI (reference sequence). V lost 4 bases, J lost 5 bases, and 4 bases stayed unmatched. The CDR3 bases are TGTGCCAGCAGTTCCAGGGACAGGAACAATGAGCAGTTCTTC. Its protein is CASSSRDRNNEQFF.

The chain links TRBV28 to TRBJ1-5; 7 bases match TRBD1. Germline assignment: CDR1 MDHEN and CDR2 SYDVKM. After removal of 3 bases from V and 5 bases from J, the junction contained 7 bases not matched to a gene. The CDR3 has 15 amino acids. Written as DNA, the CDR3 is TGTGCCAGCAGTTTCGTCGGGACAGTTGATCAGCCCCAGCATTTT. It encodes CASSFVGTVDQPQHF.

CDR3 DNA sequence: TGTGCCAGCAGTAAAGCGGGAGGTGCGTACAATGAGCAGTTCTTC. This codes for CASSKAGGAYNEQFF. This chain connects TRBV5-4 to TRBJ2-1; 9 bases are a match to TRBD2. With 5 bases clipped from V and 4 bases from J, the junction kept 7 bases outside the gene matches. This CDR3 is built from 15 residues. The germline gives CDR1 SGHNT, CDR2 YYREEE (reference sequence).

In DNA, the CDR3 is TGTGCCAGCAACAGCCGGGACAGGGGTACAGATACGCAGTATTTT. The encoded protein is CASNSRDRGTDTQYF. The rearrangement uses TRBV6-6 and TRBJ2-3; 10 nucleotides line up with TRBD1. The J segment lost 3 bases and the V segment lost 7 bases, leaving 7 bases of the junction unmatched. The length of the CDR3 is 15 residues. Per the germline V gene, CDR1 is MNHNY and CDR2 is SVGAGI (reference sequence).

This chain uses TRBV5-5 with TRBJ1-4; the match to TRBD1 covers 9 bases. The CDR3 sequence is 15 residues long. V was pared by 4 bases and J by 9 bases, with 10 bases of the junction left unmatched. The germline V gene encodes CDR1 SGHKS and CDR2 YYEKEE (reference sequence). This CDR3 is CASSVSGTGSQKLFF. Written as DNA, the CDR3 is TGTGCCAGCAGCGTCAGCGGGACAGGGTCACAAAAACTGTTTTTT.

This clone was seen a few times. This chain uses TRBV30 with TRBJ1-4; 9 bases fit TRBD1. V was pared by 0 bases and J by 6 bases, with 5 bases of the junction left unmatched. The CDR3 has 15 amino acids. The germline gives CDR1 GTSNPN, CDR2 SVGIG (reference sequence). CDR3 residues: CAWSVQGQGYEKLFF. CDR3 coding DNA: TGTGCCTGGAGTGTACAGGGACAGGGTTATGAAAAACTGTTTTTT.

This clone was seen a few times. The chain carries TRBV5-1 and TRBJ2-7; 7 bases align to TRBD1. Trimming at V came to 5 bases and at J to 5 bases, leaving 10 bases not matched to a gene. Germline lookup yields CDR1 SGHRS and CDR2 YFSETQ. The CDR3 has 14 residues. CDR3 region: CASRLPEGADEQYF. Here the CDR3 DNA reads TGCGCCAGCAGGCTCCCTGAGGGGGCTGACGAGCAGTACTTC.

The chain carries TRBV9 and TRBJ1-6; the match to TRBD1 covers 7 bases. This CDR3 comprises 16 residues. Per the germline V gene, CDR1 is SGDLS and CDR2 is YYNGEE. Unmatched junction bases numbered 9, after V lost 3 bases and J lost 6 bases. The CDR3 protein is CASSGTGQARNSPLHF. CDR3 nucleotide sequence: TGTGCCAGCAGCGGAACCGGACAGGCCCGTAATTCACCCCTCCACTTT.

This clone was seen only a few times. This chain uses TRBV5-1 with TRBJ2-2; possibly TRBD1 for D (6 bases). The V end was cut by 3 bases, the J end by 5 bases, with 14 bases between. Germline V gene lookup returns CDR1 SGHRS and CDR2 YFSETQ. The CDR3 is made up of 15 amino acids. CDR3: CASSSGVPGTGELFF. The CDR3 nucleotides read TGCGCCAGCAGCTCAGGGGTCCCAGGGACCGGGGAGCTGTTTTTT.

The sample holds a few counts of this clone. J is TRBJ1-2 and V is TRBV28; TRBD1 might be the D (6 bases). This CDR3 has 15 residues. V lost 7 bases and J 3 bases, leaving 18 bases between the germline ends. Germline assignment: CDR1 MDHEN and CDR2 SYDVKM. Written as DNA, the CDR3 is TGTGCCAGCACCAGCCCAGGGGACGGATACTATGGCTACACCTTC. Translating gives CASTSPGDGYYGYTF.

The genes are TRBV10-3 and TRBJ2-5, with a tentative D call TRBD2 (7 bases). Trimming stripped 10 bases from V and 4 bases from J, with 16 bases between. Germline V gives CDR1 ENHRY, CDR2 SYGVKD. The CDR3 has 13 amino acids. The CDR3 DNA is TGTGCCACTAACCCGGGGGGCTTAGAGACCCAGTACTTC. Translating gives CATNPGGLETQYF.